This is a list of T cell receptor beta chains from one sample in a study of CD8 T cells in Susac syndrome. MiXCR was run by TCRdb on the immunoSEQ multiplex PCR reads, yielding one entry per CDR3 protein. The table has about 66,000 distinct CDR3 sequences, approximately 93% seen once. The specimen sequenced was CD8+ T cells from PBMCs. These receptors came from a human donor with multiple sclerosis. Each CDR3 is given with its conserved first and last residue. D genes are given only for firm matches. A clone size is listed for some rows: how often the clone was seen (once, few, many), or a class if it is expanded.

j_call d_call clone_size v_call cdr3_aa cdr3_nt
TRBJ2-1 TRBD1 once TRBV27 CASSSGTGSYNEQFF TGTGCCAGCAGCTCCGGGACAGGGTCCTACAATGAGCAGTTCTTC
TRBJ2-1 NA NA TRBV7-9 CASSDGRDNEQFF TGTGCCAGCAGCGATGGACGGGACAATGAGCAGTTCTTC
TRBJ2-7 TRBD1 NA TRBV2 CASSGTGSHYEQYF TGTGCCAGCAGTGGGACAGGGTCCCACTACGAGCAGTACTTC
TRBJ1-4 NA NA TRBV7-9 CASSPTEGATNEKLFF TGTGCCAGCAGTCCTACAGAGGGTGCAACTAATGAAAAACTGTTTTTT
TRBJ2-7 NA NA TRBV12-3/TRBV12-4 CASSQRQDPSYEQYF TGTGCCAGCAGTCAAAGACAGGACCCCTCCTACGAGCAGTACTTC
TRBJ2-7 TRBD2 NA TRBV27 CASSSLWTRLPYEQYF TGTGCCAGCAGTTCCTTATGGACTAGATTACCCTACGAGCAGTACTTC
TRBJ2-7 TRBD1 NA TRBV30 CAWSARQGVYEQYF TGTGCCTGGAGTGCCCGACAGGGGGTCTACGAGCAGTACTTC
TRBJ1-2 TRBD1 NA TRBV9 CASSAPDRESYGYTF TGTGCCAGCAGCGCCCCGGACAGGGAGAGCTATGGCTACACCTTC
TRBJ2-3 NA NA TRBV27 CASGDRIPDTDTQYF TGTGCCAGCGGAGACAGGATACCTGACACAGATACGCAGTATTTT
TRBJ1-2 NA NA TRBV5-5 CASRGANYGYTF TGTGCCAGTCGAGGGGCGAACTATGGCTACACCTTC
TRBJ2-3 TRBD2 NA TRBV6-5 CASAGGAVDTQYF TGTGCCAGCGCCGGGGGGGCCGTAGATACGCAGTATTTT
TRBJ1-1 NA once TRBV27 CASSSVGREGPLISEAFF TGTGCCAGCAGTTCCGTCGGTAGGGAGGGCCCCTTAATCTCTGAAGCTTTCTTT